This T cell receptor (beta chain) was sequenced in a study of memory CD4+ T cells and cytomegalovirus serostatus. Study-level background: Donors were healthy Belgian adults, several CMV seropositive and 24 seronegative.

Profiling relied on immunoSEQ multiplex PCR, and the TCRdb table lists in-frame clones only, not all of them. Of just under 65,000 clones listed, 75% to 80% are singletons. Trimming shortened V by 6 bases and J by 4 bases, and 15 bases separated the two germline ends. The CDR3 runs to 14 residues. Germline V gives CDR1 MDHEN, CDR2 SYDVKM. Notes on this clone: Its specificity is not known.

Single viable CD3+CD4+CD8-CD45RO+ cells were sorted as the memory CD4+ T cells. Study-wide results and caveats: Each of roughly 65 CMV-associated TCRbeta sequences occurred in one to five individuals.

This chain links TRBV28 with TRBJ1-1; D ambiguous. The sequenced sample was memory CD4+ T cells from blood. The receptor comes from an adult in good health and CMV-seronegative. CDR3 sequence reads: CASRVGFDGTEAFF. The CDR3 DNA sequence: TGTGCCAGCAGAGTTGGATTTGACGGCACTGAAGCTTTCTTT.